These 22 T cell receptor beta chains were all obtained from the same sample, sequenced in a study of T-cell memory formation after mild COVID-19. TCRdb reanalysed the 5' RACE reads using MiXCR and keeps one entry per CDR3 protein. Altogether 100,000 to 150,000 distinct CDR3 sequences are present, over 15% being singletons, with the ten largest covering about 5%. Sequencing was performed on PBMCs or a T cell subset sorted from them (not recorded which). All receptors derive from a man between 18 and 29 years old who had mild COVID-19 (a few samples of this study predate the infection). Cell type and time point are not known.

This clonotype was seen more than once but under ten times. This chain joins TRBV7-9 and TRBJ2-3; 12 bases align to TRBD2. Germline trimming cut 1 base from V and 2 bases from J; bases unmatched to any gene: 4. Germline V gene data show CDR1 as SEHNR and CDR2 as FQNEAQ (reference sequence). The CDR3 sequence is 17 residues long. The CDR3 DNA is TGTGCCAGCAGCTTAGGCGGACTAGCGGGAAACACAGATACGCAGTATTTT. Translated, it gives CASSLGGLAGNTDTQYF.

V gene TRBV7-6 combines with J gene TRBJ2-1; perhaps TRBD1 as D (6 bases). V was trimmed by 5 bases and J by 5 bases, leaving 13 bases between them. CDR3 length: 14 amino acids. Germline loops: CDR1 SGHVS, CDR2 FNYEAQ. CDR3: CASSLGTTDNEQFF. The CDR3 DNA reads TGTGCCAGCAGCCTCGGGACAACAGACAATGAGCAGTTCTTC.

The CDR3 reads CASIPAASGRDTQYF. CDR3 DNA sequence: TGTGCCAGCATCCCCGCCGCCTCGGGGCGGGATACGCAGTATTTT. The J gene is TRBJ2-3, the V gene TRBV7-9; TRBD1 or TRBD2 may be the D gene (5 bases each). The CDR3 has 15 amino acids. V gave up 7 bases and J gave up 6 bases, with 20 bases separating them. CDR1 is SEHNR and CDR2 is FQNEAQ in the germline V gene (reference sequence).

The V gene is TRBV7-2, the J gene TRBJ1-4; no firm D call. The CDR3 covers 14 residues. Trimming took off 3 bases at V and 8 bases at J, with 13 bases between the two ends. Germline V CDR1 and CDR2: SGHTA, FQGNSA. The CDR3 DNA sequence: TGTGCCAGCAGCTTTAGTCCTAGTGGCGAAAAACTGTTTTTT. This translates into CASSFSPSGEKLFF.

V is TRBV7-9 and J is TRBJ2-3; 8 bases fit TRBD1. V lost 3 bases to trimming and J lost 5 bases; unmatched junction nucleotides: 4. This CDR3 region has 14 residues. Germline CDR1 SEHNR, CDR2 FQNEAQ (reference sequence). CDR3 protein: CASSFGQGIDTQYF. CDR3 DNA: TGTGCCAGCAGCTTCGGACAGGGTATAGATACGCAGTATTTT.

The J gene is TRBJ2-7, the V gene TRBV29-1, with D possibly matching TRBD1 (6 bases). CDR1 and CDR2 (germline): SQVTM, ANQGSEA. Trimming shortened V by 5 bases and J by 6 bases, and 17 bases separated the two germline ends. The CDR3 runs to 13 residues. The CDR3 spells CSVPGQRHLEQYF. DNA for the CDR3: TGCAGCGTTCCGGGACAACGCCATCTCGAGCAGTACTTC.

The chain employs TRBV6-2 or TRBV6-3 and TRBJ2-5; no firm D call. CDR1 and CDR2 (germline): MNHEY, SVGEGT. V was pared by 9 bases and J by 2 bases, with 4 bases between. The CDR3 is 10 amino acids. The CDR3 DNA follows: TGTGCCAGAGATCAAGAGACCCAGTACTTC. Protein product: CARDQETQYF.

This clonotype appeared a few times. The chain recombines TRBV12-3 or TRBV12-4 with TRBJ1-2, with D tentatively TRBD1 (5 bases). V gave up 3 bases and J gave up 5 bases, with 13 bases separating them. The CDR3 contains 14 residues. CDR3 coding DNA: TGTGCCAGCAGTTTTGGAGGTGGGGGTTATGGCTACACCTTC. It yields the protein CASSFGGGGYGYTF.

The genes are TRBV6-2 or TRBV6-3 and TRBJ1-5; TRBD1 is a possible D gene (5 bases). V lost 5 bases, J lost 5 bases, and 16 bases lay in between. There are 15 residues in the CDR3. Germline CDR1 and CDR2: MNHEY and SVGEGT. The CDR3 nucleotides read TGTGCCAGCAGTCCCACGGGGGGGAGCCATCAGCCCCAGCATTTT. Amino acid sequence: CASSPTGGSHQPQHF.

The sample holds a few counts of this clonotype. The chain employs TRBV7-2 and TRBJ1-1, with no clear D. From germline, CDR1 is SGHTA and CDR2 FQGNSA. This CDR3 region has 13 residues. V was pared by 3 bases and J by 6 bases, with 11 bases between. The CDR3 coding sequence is TGTGCCAGCAGCTTTGCCGCCGAGTCTGAAGCTTTCTTT. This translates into CASSFAAESEAFF. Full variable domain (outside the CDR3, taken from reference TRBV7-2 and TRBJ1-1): GAGVSQSPSNKVTEKGKDVELRCDPISGHTALYWYRQSLGQGLEFLIYFQGNSAPDKSGLPSDRFSAERTGGSVSTLTIQRTQQEDSAVYLCASSFAAESEAFFGQGTRLTVV.

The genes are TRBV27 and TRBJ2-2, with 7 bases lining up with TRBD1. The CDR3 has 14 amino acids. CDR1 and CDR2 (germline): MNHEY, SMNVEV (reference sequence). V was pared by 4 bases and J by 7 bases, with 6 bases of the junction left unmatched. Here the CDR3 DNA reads TGTGCCAGCAGTTCCGACAGGGCTAGCGGGGAGCTGTTTTTT. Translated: CASSSDRASGELFF.

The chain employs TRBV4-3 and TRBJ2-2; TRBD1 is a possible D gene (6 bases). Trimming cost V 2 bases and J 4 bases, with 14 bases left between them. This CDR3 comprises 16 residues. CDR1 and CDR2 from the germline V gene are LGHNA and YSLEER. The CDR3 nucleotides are TGCGCCAGCAGCCAAACTACAGGGTACGGCACCGGGGAGCTGTTTTTT. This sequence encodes CASSQTTGYGTGELFF.

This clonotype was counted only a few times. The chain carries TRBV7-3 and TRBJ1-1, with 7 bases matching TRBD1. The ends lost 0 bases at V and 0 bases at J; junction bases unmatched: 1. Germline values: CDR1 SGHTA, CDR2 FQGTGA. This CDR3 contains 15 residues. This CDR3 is CASSLTGGMNTEAFF. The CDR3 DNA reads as TGTGCCAGCAGCTTAACAGGGGGCATGAACACTGAAGCTTTCTTT.

The CDR3 region is CASSRLQGRSGNTIYF. The DNA for the CDR3 is TGTGCCAGCAGCCGACTCCAGGGTCGTTCTGGAAACACCATATATTTT. The chain recombines TRBV12-3 or TRBV12-4 with TRBJ1-3, with TRBD1 as a possible D gene (5 bases). The CDR3 consists of 16 residues. The V gene lost 6 bases and the J gene lost 1 base, with 16 bases spanning the gap.

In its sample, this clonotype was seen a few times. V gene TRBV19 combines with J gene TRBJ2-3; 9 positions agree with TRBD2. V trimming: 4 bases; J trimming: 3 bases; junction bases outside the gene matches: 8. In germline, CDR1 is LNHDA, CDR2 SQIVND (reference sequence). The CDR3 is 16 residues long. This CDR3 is CASSNEIAGATDTQYF. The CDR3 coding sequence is TGTGCCAGTAGTAATGAAATAGCGGGGGCAACAGATACGCAGTATTTT. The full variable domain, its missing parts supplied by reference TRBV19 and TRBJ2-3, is DGGITQSPKYLFRKEGQNVTLSCEQNLNHDAMYWYRQDPGQGLRLIYYSQIVNDFQKGDIAEGYSVSREKKESFPLTVTSAQKNPTAFYLCASSNEIAGATDTQYFGPGTRLTVL.

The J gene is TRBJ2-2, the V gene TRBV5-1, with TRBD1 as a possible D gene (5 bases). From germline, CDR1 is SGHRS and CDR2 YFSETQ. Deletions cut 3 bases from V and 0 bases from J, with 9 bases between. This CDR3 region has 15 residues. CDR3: CASSSDTSNTGELFF. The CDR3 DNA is TGCGCCAGCAGCTCGGACACCTCGAACACCGGGGAGCTGTTTTTT. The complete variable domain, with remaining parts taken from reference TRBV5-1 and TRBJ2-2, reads KAGVTQTPRYLIKTRGQQVTLSCSPISGHRSVSWYQQTPGQGLQFLFEYFSETQRNKGNFPGRFSGRQFSNSRSEMNVSTLELGDSALYLCASSSDTSNTGELFFGEGSRLTVL.

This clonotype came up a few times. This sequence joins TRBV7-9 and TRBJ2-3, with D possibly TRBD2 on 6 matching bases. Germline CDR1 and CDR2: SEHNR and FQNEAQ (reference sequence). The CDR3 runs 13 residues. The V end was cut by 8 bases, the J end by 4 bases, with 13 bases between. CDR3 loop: CASYQWGADTQYF. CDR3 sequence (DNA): TGTGCCAGCTATCAGTGGGGGGCAGATACGCAGTATTTT.

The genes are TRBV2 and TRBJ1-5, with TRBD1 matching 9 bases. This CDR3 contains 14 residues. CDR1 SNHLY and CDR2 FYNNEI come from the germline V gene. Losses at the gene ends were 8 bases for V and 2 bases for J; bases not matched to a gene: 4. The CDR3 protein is CASGRDRGNQPQHF. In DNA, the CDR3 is TGTGCCAGCGGGAGGGACAGGGGCAATCAGCCCCAGCATTTT.

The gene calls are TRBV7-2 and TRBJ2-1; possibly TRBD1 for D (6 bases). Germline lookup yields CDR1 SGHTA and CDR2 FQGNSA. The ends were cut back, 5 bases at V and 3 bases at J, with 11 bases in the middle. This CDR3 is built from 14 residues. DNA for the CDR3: TGTGCCAGCAGCCGGCAACAGGGCTACAATGAGCAGTTCTTC. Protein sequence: CASSRQQGYNEQFF.

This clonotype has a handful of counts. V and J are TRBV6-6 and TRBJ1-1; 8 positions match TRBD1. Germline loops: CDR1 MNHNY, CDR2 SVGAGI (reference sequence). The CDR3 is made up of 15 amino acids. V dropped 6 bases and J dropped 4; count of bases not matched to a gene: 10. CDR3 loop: CASRATGVYSTEAFF. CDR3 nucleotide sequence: TGTGCCAGCAGGGCGACAGGGGTATATAGCACTGAAGCTTTCTTT.

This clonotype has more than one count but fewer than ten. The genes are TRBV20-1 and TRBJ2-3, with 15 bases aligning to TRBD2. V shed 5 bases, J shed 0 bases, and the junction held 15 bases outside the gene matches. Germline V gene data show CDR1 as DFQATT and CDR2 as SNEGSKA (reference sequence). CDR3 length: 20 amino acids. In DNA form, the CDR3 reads TGCAGTGCTGCTGCTGGACTAGCGGGGGGGTCAACTACTAGCACAGATACGCAGTATTTT. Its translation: CSAAAGLAGGSTTSTDTQYF.

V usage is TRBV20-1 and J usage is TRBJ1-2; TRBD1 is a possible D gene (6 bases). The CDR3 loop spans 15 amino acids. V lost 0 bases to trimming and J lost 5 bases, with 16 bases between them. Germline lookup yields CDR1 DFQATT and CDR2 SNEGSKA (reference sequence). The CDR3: CSAREDRSRLYGYTF. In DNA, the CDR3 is TGCAGTGCTAGAGAAGACAGGTCCCGCCTGTATGGCTACACCTTC.